Shown below are 25 T cell receptor beta chains from a single sample sequenced in a study of CDR3 diversity in severe acne. TCRdb reanalysed the PCR reads using MiXCR and keeps one entry per CDR3 protein. The sample holds 65,000 to 95,000 distinct CDR3 sequences, under 65% seen once. Sequenced: blood. All receptors come from a male donor in good health, without acne.

The chain employs TRBV5-4 and TRBJ2-7, with TRBD1 matching 8 bases. The CDR3 runs to 15 residues. In germline, CDR1 is SGHNT, CDR2 YYREEE (reference sequence). J lost 6 bases, V lost 1 base, and 9 bases had no gene match. The CDR3 DNA sequence: TGTGCCAGCAGCTTGCGAGGGACAGGACATCGCGAGCAGTACTTC. Amino acids: CASSLRGTGHREQYF. Filled out from reference TRBV5-4 and TRBJ2-7, the complete variable domain reads ETGVTQSPTHLIKTRGQQVTLRCSSQSGHNTVSWYQQALGQGPQFIFQYYREEENGRGNFPPRFSGLQFPNYSSELNVNALELDDSALYLCASSLRGTGHREQYFGPGTRLTVT.

This clonotype was picked up many times. The V and J genes are TRBV27 and TRBJ2-3, with 13 bases identical to TRBD2. With 4 bases clipped from V and 0 bases from J, the junction kept 4 bases outside the gene matches. CDR1 and CDR2 from the germline V gene are MNHEY and SMNVEV (reference sequence). The CDR3 runs to 17 residues. CDR3 bases: TGTGCCAGCAGTTCGGGACTAGCGGGACCTAGCACAGATACGCAGTATTTT. Its protein product is CASSSGLAGPSTDTQYF.

V is TRBV14 and J is TRBJ1-1; 7 bases agree with TRBD1. From germline, CDR1 is SGHDN and CDR2 FVKESK. Germline trimming cut 6 bases from V and 10 bases from J; bases unmatched to any gene: 8. The CDR3 runs 12 residues. Written as DNA, the CDR3 is TGTGCCAGCAGTAATGAGGGGGCTGTAGCTTTCTTT. Translation: CASSNEGAVAFF.

Regarding this clonotype: One end of the junction does not line up with germline, which may come from a read error. This sequence joins TRBV24-1 and TRBJ1-1; D gene unclear. This CDR3 has 13 residues. CDR1 is KGHDR and CDR2 is SFDVKD in the germline V gene. This chain's CDR3 is CATSDFKNAEAFF. The CDR3 DNA reads TGTGCCACCAGTGATTTCAAGAACGCTGAAGCTTTCTTT.

The CDR3 is CASGLYGTSVYEQYF. For the CDR3, the DNA is TGCGCCAGCGGCCTATACGGGACTAGCGTCTACGAGCAGTACTTC. V and J are TRBV5-1 and TRBJ2-7; 10 bases align to TRBD2. Germline V gene sequence: CDR1 SGHRS, CDR2 YFSETQ. The CDR3 is 15 amino acids. V lost 7 bases and J lost 3; bases outside the gene matches: 10.

In this sample, this clonotype turned up many times. The chain couples TRBV19 to TRBJ1-2; no definite D call. The CDR3 is 13 residues long. Per germline, CDR1 LNHDA and CDR2 SQIVND (reference sequence). The V and J ends lost 6 bases and 7 bases respectively, with 15 bases between them. This chain's CDR3 is CASRPQVVGGYTF. The CDR3 DNA follows: TGTGCCAGTAGGCCCCAGGTCGTAGGTGGCTACACCTTC.

The chain combines TRBV6-4 with TRBJ2-3; tentatively, D is TRBD2 (5 bases). The length of the CDR3 is 14 residues. V lost 5 bases and J 2 bases, leaving 11 bases between the germline ends. Germline V gene lookup returns CDR1 MRHNA and CDR2 SNTAGT. The CDR3 region is CASSLGENTDTQYF. In DNA form, the CDR3 reads TGTGCCAGCAGTTTGGGAGAAAACACAGATACGCAGTATTTT.

Only one count was recorded for this clonotype. The CDR3 region is CASRQGFETQYF. DNA of the CDR3: TGTGCCAGCAGACAGGGTTTTGAGACCCAGTACTTC. The chain links TRBV7-9 to TRBJ2-5, with D perhaps matching TRBD1 (6 bases). V lost 6 bases to trimming and J lost 5 bases, with 10 bases between them. This CDR3 contains 12 residues. CDR1 SEHNR and CDR2 FQNEAQ come from the germline V gene (reference sequence).

To note about this clonotype: Germline and junction disagree at one end, which may indicate a read error. The chain links TRBV24-1 to TRBJ1-2; D is undetermined. Germline lookup yields CDR1 KGHDR and CDR2 SFDVKD. This CDR3 spans 12 amino acids. The CDR3 sequence: CASSRETYGYTF. The CDR3, as DNA: TGTGCCAGCAGTCGGGAAACCTATGGCTACACCTTC.

This clonotype was recorded many times. This chain links TRBV25-1 with TRBJ2-5; D unresolved. The CDR3 consists of 12 residues. Per germline, CDR1 MGHDK and CDR2 SYGVNS. The ends were cut back, 6 bases at V and 5 bases at J, with 10 bases in the middle. The CDR3 is CASRANLETQYF. CDR3 sequence (DNA): TGTGCCAGCAGGGCTAACCTCGAGACCCAGTACTTC.

The chain joins TRBV24-1 to TRBJ2-5; D ambiguous. The CDR3 runs 14 residues. The V gene's germline CDR1 is KGHDR and CDR2 SFDVKD. With 2 bases removed from V and 5 bases from J, the gap between germline ends came to 11 bases. As DNA, the CDR3 is TGTGCCACCAGTGATTACGGCGCCGGGGAGACCCAGTACTTC. Protein: CATSDYGAGETQYF.

The V call is TRBV12-3 or TRBV12-4, the J call TRBJ2-7, with D maybe TRBD2 (5 bases). CDR3 length equals 14 residues. V was trimmed by 6 bases and J by 5 bases, leaving 17 bases between them. The CDR3 loop reads CASSLRGNFNEQYF. CDR3 in DNA: TGTGCCAGCAGCCTTAGAGGGAACTTCAACGAGCAGTACTTC.

A single count supports this clonotype. This sequence joins TRBV10-3 and TRBJ2-1; TRBD2 matches at 7 bases. Germline V gives CDR1 ENHRY, CDR2 SYGVKD. CDR3 length: 15 residues. Trimming cost V 5 bases and J 4 bases; bases outside gene matches: 8. DNA for the CDR3: TGTGCCATCAGTTCCGGGGGAGGGAATTACAATGAGCAGTTCTTC. This gives the protein CAISSGGGNYNEQFF.

This clonotype was detected a few times. The genes are TRBV20-1 and TRBJ1-4; D may be TRBD1 (5 bases). Germline V gene lookup returns CDR1 DFQATT and CDR2 SNEGSKA (reference sequence). CDR3 length equals 12 residues. V dropped 7 bases and J dropped 5 bases, with 11 bases sitting between them. The CDR3 reads CSGRDGNEKLFF. DNA for the CDR3: TGCAGTGGGCGGGACGGCAATGAAAAACTGTTTTTT.

Comments on this clonotype: One junction end disagrees with the germline gene, perhaps due to a read error. V gene TRBV10-3 combines with J gene TRBJ1-6, with a tentative D call TRBD1 (5 bases). The germline V gene has CDR1 ENHRY and CDR2 SYGVKD. The CDR3 consists of 15 residues. The CDR3 spells CASSAAAGTNSPLHF. For the CDR3, the DNA is TGTGCCAGCAGTGCCGCCGCGGGGACCAATTCACCCCTCCACTTT.

This clonotype was seen repeatedly, ten times or more. The chain joins TRBV3-1 to TRBJ1-4; D possibly corresponds to TRBD1 (5 bases). Trimming removed 5 bases from V and 7 bases from J, with 17 bases in between. The V gene's germline CDR1 is LGHDT and CDR2 YNNKEL (reference sequence). This CDR3 is 15 amino acids long. CDR3 region: CASSGQGDGFEKLFF. The CDR3 DNA reads as TGTGCCAGCAGCGGTCAGGGCGACGGGTTTGAAAAACTGTTTTTT.

The chain employs TRBV24-1 and TRBJ2-1; TRBD2 matches 13 bases. V was pared by 4 bases and J by 8 bases, with 4 bases of the junction left unmatched. The V gene's germline CDR1 is KGHDR and CDR2 SFDVKD. This CDR3 comprises 15 residues. The CDR3 region is CATSEGLAGKDEQFF. The CDR3 DNA follows: TGTGCCACCAGTGAGGGACTAGCGGGGAAAGATGAGCAGTTCTTC.

As regards this clonotype: The conserved closing phenylalanine or tryptophan is absent in this CDR3, likely reflecting a read error. The V gene is TRBV29-1, the J gene TRBJ2-1, with D perhaps matching TRBD1 (5 bases). The V gene's germline CDR1 is SQVTM and CDR2 ANQGSEA. The CDR3 is 16 residues long. V shed 4 bases and J shed 0 bases, with 16 bases lying between them. The CDR3 DNA reads TGCAGCGTTGGGGGCGAGACAGTCAGCTCCTACAATGAGCAGTTCAGA. Protein sequence: CSVGGETVSSYNEQFR.

In this sample, this clonotype turned up a few times. The rearrangement joins TRBV6-6 to TRBJ2-3; tentative D call: TRBD2 (7 bases). V dropped 2 bases and J dropped 4 bases, with 13 bases sitting between them. This CDR3 comprises 15 residues. The germline V gene has CDR1 MNHNY and CDR2 SVGAGI (reference sequence). In DNA, the CDR3 is TGTGCCAGCAGTTACGGGGGGCGGGGGCCAGATACGCAGTATTTT. This codes for CASSYGGRGPDTQYF.

CDR3 region: CASTNRGGQQETQYF. CDR3 bases: TGTGCCAGCACCAATCGGGGGGGACAACAAGAGACCCAGTACTTC. The chain couples TRBV9 to TRBJ2-5; 8 bases match TRBD2. V shed 6 bases, J shed 2 bases, and the junction held 9 bases outside the gene matches. This CDR3 has 15 amino acids. The V gene's germline CDR1 is SGDLS and CDR2 YYNGEE. Supplemented by reference TRBV9 and TRBJ2-5, the full variable domain reads DSGVTQTPKHLITATGQRVTLRCSPRSGDLSVYWYQQSLDQGLQFLIQYYNGEERAKGNILERFSAQQFPDLHSELNLSSLELGDSALYFCASTNRGGQQETQYFGPGTRLLVL.

This clonotype was seen more than once but under ten times. The gene calls are TRBV5-1 and TRBJ2-6, with TRBD1 as a possible D gene (6 bases). The CDR3 is 15 residues long. V gave up 4 bases and J gave up 3 bases, with 11 bases separating them. Germline V CDR1 and CDR2: SGHRS, YFSETQ. CDR3 bases: TGCGCCAGCAGCCCCAACAGGGTTGGGGCCAACGTCCTGACTTTC. It translates to CASSPNRVGANVLTF.

A few counts support this clonotype. J is TRBJ1-2 and V is TRBV7-8; D is uncertain. Between the trimmed V and J ends, which lost 5 bases and 4 bases, there was a span of 14 bases. Looked up from germline, CDR1 is SGHVS and CDR2 is FQNEAQ. The CDR3 length is 14 residues. CDR3 sequence reads: CASSVSPGSYGYTF. As DNA, the CDR3 is TGTGCCAGCAGCGTCTCCCCAGGTTCCTATGGCTACACCTTC. Full variable domain (remainder filled in from reference TRBV7-8 and TRBJ1-2): GAGVSQSPRYKVAKRGQDVALRCDPISGHVSLFWYQQALGQGPEFLTYFQNEAQLDKSGLPSDRFFAERPEGSVSTLKIQRTQQEDSAVYLCASSVSPGSYGYTFGSGTRLTVV.

This clonotype was recorded many times. The J gene is TRBJ1-1, the V gene TRBV15, with unresolved D. The V end was cut by 5 bases, the J end by 12 bases, with 19 bases between. The CDR3 sequence is 13 residues long. Germline V CDR1 and CDR2: LNHNV, YYDKDF (reference sequence). The CDR3 bases are TGTGCCACCAGCCAAGGACCCGGCGTTGGAACTTTCTTT. Amino acid sequence: CATSQGPGVGTFF.

This clonotype was seen ten or more times. The V call is TRBV6-6, the J call TRBJ2-7; D is perhaps TRBD1 (5 bases). Germline V gives CDR1 MNHNY, CDR2 SVGAGI (reference sequence). V lost 5 bases and J 3 bases, leaving 17 bases between the germline ends. The CDR3 spans 15 residues. The CDR3 spells CASSLPETDLYEQYF. The CDR3, as DNA: TGTGCCAGCAGTCTCCCGGAGACAGACCTCTACGAGCAGTACTTC.

The V gene is TRBV11-1, the J gene TRBJ1-2, with D possibly matching TRBD1 (6 bases). V lost 7 bases, J lost 3 bases, and 18 bases lay in between. Germline-derived CDR1 and CDR2 are SGHAT and FQDESV (reference sequence). CDR3 size: 15 residues. The CDR3 is CASNLGQGFYYGYTF. CDR3 sequence (DNA): TGTGCCAGCAACCTCGGGCAGGGGTTCTACTATGGCTACACCTTC.